Listed below are T cell receptor beta chains from one sample, sequenced in a study of blood T cell repertoires in COVID-19. Profiling relied on immunoSEQ multiplex PCR, and the TCRdb table lists in-frame clones only, not all of them. Of hundreds of thousands of clones listed, approximately 86% are singletons. Sequencing was carried out using peripheral blood. Every receptor here comes from a human donor in a cohort sampled during active COVID-19. Each CDR3 is given with its conserved first and last residue. The order of the fields is V gene, D gene, clone size, J gene, CDR3 DNA, CDR3 protein. D genes are given only for firm matches. Size is stated for part of the rows, as once, few or many counts, or as a class when the clone is expanded.

v_call: TRBV5-5
d_call: NA
clone_size: NA
j_call: TRBJ2-5
cdr3_nt: TGTGCCAGCAGCTTGTTATCCCGAGGTTCCCAAGAGACCCAGTACTTC
cdr3_aa: CASSLLSRGSQETQYF

v_call: TRBV6-5
d_call: NA
clone_size: NA
j_call: TRBJ1-1
cdr3_nt: TGTGCCAGCAGCCGAACCGAGAGCGGCACTGAAGCTTTCTTT
cdr3_aa: CASSRTESGTEAFF

v_call: TRBV27
d_call: TRBD1
clone_size: many
j_call: TRBJ2-5
cdr3_nt: TGTGCCTCCCGGTCGTGGGACAGGGGAAGAGAGACCCAGTACTTC
cdr3_aa: CASRSWDRGRETQYF

v_call: TRBV11-3
d_call: TRBD1
clone_size: NA
j_call: TRBJ2-2
cdr3_nt: TGTGCCAGCAGCCCTGGACAGGGGGGCGGGGAGCTGTTTTTT
cdr3_aa: CASSPGQGGGELFF

v_call: TRBV6-1
d_call: TRBD1
clone_size: NA
j_call: TRBJ2-7
cdr3_nt: TGTGCCAGCAGTGAAGGGACAGGGTATCCCTACGAGCAGTACTTC
cdr3_aa: CASSEGTGYPYEQYF

v_call: TRBV11-2
d_call: TRBD2
clone_size: NA
j_call: TRBJ2-1
cdr3_nt: TGTGCCAGCAGCTTAGATCGCCTAGCGGACAATGAGCAGTTCTTC
cdr3_aa: CASSLDRLADNEQFF

v_call: TRBV7-8
d_call: TRBD2
clone_size: NA
j_call: TRBJ2-1
cdr3_nt: TGTGCCAGCAGCCGGCTAGCGGGAGTTTACAATGAGCAGTTCTTC
cdr3_aa: CASSRLAGVYNEQFF

v_call: TRBV5-1
d_call: NA
clone_size: NA
j_call: TRBJ1-5
cdr3_nt: TGCGCCAGCAGCTTGGACGGTCATCAGCCCCAGCATTTT
cdr3_aa: CASSLDGHQPQHF

v_call: TRBV5-1
d_call: TRBD1
clone_size: NA
j_call: TRBJ1-2
cdr3_nt: TGCGCCAGCAGCCCGGACAGGGATTCTAACTATGGCTACACCTTC
cdr3_aa: CASSPDRDSNYGYTF

v_call: TRBV30
d_call: NA
clone_size: few
j_call: TRBJ1-5
cdr3_nt: TGTGCCTGGAGTGTCAAGGGGTGGAGCAATCAGCCCCAGCATTTT
cdr3_aa: CAWSVKGWSNQPQHF

v_call: TRBV6-5
d_call: NA
clone_size: once
j_call: TRBJ2-5
cdr3_nt: TGTGCCAGCATAGTTCTGCAAGAGACCCAGTACTTC
cdr3_aa: CASIVLQETQYF

v_call: TRBV28
d_call: TRBD1
clone_size: many
j_call: TRBJ2-1
cdr3_nt: TGTGCCAGCAGTTTAAGTCAGGGGGACGATTACAATGAGCAGTTCTTC
cdr3_aa: CASSLSQGDDYNEQFF

v_call: TRBV28
d_call: TRBD2
clone_size: NA
j_call: TRBJ2-5
cdr3_nt: TGTGCCAGCACCCTCACGACTATGAGCGGGAAACAAGAGACCCAGTACTTC
cdr3_aa: CASTLTTMSGKQETQYF

v_call: TRBV4-1
d_call: NA
clone_size: NA
j_call: TRBJ2-1
cdr3_nt: TGCGCCAGCAGCCAGGCAGCGGTCGTCGATGAGCAGTTCTTC
cdr3_aa: CASSQAAVVDEQFF

v_call: TRBV5-8
d_call: TRBD1
clone_size: NA
j_call: TRBJ2-1
cdr3_nt: TGTGCCAGCAGCCTCGGGACAGGGGTAACCTACAATGAGCAGTTCTTC
cdr3_aa: CASSLGTGVTYNEQFF